A selection of T cell receptor beta chains follows, all from one sample in a study of shared clonotypes between healthy human individuals. The repertoire was sequenced with immunoSEQ multiplex PCR; TCRdb's copy has only in-frame clones and lacks some. In the table there are millions of clones, roughly 92% of which are singletons. Sample: naive CD4+ T cells sorted from blood. These receptors were taken from a man between 18 and 35 years old in good health. CDR3s include the opening cysteine and the closing phenylalanine or tryptophan. The D gene is left open where the match is weak. Not all rows give a size; the values are once, few, many and, for expanded clones, a class.

NA	NA	TRBV29-1	TRBJ2-5	13	CSVGVGEAETQYF	TGCAGCGTTGGGGTGGGAGAAGCAGAGACCCAGTACTTC
NA	TRBD2	TRBV11-2	TRBJ2-7	17	CASSHLTGTSSRDEQYF	TGTGCCAGCAGCCACCTGACCGGGACTAGCTCTCGGGACGAGCAGTACTTC
NA	NA	TRBV19	TRBJ2-4	16	CASSDQTTLAKNIQYF	TGTGCCAGTAGTGATCAGACGACCCTAGCCAAAAACATTCAGTACTTC
NA	NA	TRBV12-2	TRBJ1-2	16	CASRLYARGPSRGYTF	TGTGCAAGTCGCTTATACGCCAGGGGCCCTTCGCGCGGCTACACCTTC
NA	TRBD1	TRBV6-1	TRBJ2-1	13	CASSETGYNEQFF	TGTGCCAGCAGTGAGACAGGGTACAATGAGCAGTTCTTC
NA	NA	TRBV30	TRBJ2-2	15	CAWSGFRPNTGELFF	TGTGCCTGGAGTGGGTTTAGGCCGAACACCGGGGAGCTGTTTTTT
NA	NA	TRBV2	TRBJ1-3	15	CASSPDGTLMDTIYF	TGTGCCAGCAGTCCTGACGGCACTCTAATGGACACCATATATTTT
few	NA	TRBV18	TRBJ2-7	13	CASSPRDADGQYF	TGTGCCAGCTCACCCCGGGACGCTGACGGGCAGTACTTC
NA	NA	TRBV2	TRBJ2-3	14	CASLGARSTDTQYF	TGTGCCAGCCTCGGGGCAAGAAGCACAGATACGCAGTATTTT
NA	NA	TRBV28	TRBJ1-2	12	CASSPRPYGYTF	TGTGCCAGCAGCCCTCGCCCCTATGGCTACACCTTC
NA	TRBD2	TRBV28	TRBJ2-7	15	CASVTASGGRYEQYF	TGTGCCAGCGTGACCGCGTCGGGGGGGCGATACGAGCAGTACTTC
NA	NA	TRBV18	TRBJ1-2	16	CASSPVQVPVNYGYTF	TGTGCCAGCTCGCCGGTACAGGTTCCGGTAAACTATGGCTACACCTTC
NA	TRBD2	TRBV5-1	TRBJ2-1	15	CASTPSGGSYNEQFF	TGCGCCAGCACCCCTAGCGGCGGCTCCTACAATGAGCAGTTCTTC
NA	NA	TRBV28	TRBJ1-1	11	CASREGTEAFF	TGTGCCAGCAGGGAAGGGACAGAAGCTTTCTTT
once	TRBD2	TRBV5-4	TRBJ2-3	17	CASSPGGAGGPGDTQYF	TGTGCCAGCAGCCCCGGGGGAGCGGGAGGGCCAGGGGATACGCAGTATTTT
once	TRBD1	TRBV5-1	TRBJ2-5	14	CASSFGQGKETQYF	TGCGCCAGCAGCTTCGGACAGGGAAAAGAGACCCAGTACTTC
NA	NA	TRBV2	TRBJ1-1	12	CASNRIGFEAFF	TGTGCCAGCAATCGAATTGGGTTCGAAGCTTTCTTT
NA	TRBD1	TRBV5-1	TRBJ2-1	14	CASRRQGAYNEQFF	TGCGCCAGCAGGCGGCAGGGGGCCTACAATGAGCAGTTCTTC
NA	NA	TRBV2	TRBJ2-1	15	CASSEALSSYNEQFF	TGTGCCAGCAGTGAAGCGCTAAGCTCCTACAATGAGCAGTTCTTC
NA	NA	TRBV5-8	TRBJ2-7	14	CASSLGQYYYEQYF	TGTGCCAGCAGCTTGGGGCAGTACTACTACGAGCAGTACTTC
NA	NA	TRBV7-2	TRBJ2-3	12	CASSPNSDTQYF	TGTGCCAGCAGCCCCAACAGTGATACGCAGTATTTT
NA	TRBD2	TRBV7-9	TRBJ2-4	19	CASSLILGLAGPAKNIQYF	TGTGCCAGCAGCTTGATACTGGGACTAGCGGGGCCAGCCAAAAACATTCAGTACTTC
NA	TRBD1	TRBV6-6	TRBJ1-3	14	CASRDRGPGNTIYF	TGTGCCAGCAGGGACAGGGGCCCTGGAAACACCATATATTTT
NA	TRBD2	TRBV6-5	TRBJ2-1	15	CASSYELAGYNEQFF	TGTGCCAGCAGTTACGAACTAGCGGGCTACAATGAGCAGTTCTTC
once	NA	TRBV18	TRBJ2-7	14	CASSPRAGDNEQYF	TGTGCCAGCTCACCACGGGCAGGGGACAACGAGCAGTACTTC
NA	TRBD2	TRBV5-1	TRBJ2-3	16	CASSKLAGAGTDTQYF	TGCGCCAGCAGCAAACTAGCGGGAGCGGGCACAGATACGCAGTATTTT
NA	NA	TRBV28	TRBJ1-4	14	CASSSGSTNEKLFF	TGTGCCAGCAGTTCCGGATCAACTAATGAAAAACTGTTTTTT
NA	NA	TRBV12-5	TRBJ2-7	15	CASALNRDAAYEQYF	TGTGCTAGTGCCCTAAACCGGGACGCAGCCTACGAGCAGTACTTC
NA	NA	TRBV19	TRBJ2-5	16	CASSMRVGPIQETQYF	TGTGCCAGTAGTATGCGGGTAGGACCAATTCAAGAGACCCAGTACTTC
once	TRBD2	TRBV11-3	TRBJ2-5	16	CASSLGRGVQQETQYF	TGTGCCAGCAGCTTAGGCCGGGGGGTACAGCAAGAGACCCAGTACTTC
NA	NA	TRBV5-4	TRBJ1-1	15	CASSLVPGMNTEAFF	TGTGCCAGCAGCTTGGTCCCAGGAATGAACACTGAAGCTTTCTTT
NA	NA	TRBV5-4	TRBJ2-6	18	CASSLKGLLSSGANVLTF	TGTGCCAGCAGCCTAAAGGGACTGCTAAGCTCTGGGGCCAACGTCCTGACTTTC
NA	NA	TRBV7-2	TRBJ1-1	13	CASSLVGTGITFF	NA
NA	NA	TRBV6-5	TRBJ2-5	13	CASTPAARETQYF	TGTGCCAGCACCCCGGCGGCGAGAGAGACCCAGTACTTC
NA	TRBD1	TRBV5-4	TRBJ1-6	15	CASSSSGTGFSPLHF	TGTGCCAGCAGCTCCTCCGGGACAGGGTTTTCACCCCTCCACTTT
NA	TRBD2	TRBV11-2	TRBJ2-7	15	CASSAGGLGGMEQYF	TGTGCCAGCAGCGCGGGGGGGCTCGGAGGGATGGAGCAGTACTTC
NA	NA	TRBV11-3	TRBJ2-2	16	CASSLAGTHNTGELFF	TGTGCCAGCAGCTTAGCAGGGACGCATAACACCGGGGAGCTGTTTTTT
NA	NA	TRBV2	TRBJ1-4	15	CASSAEQVLNEKLFF	TGTGCCAGCAGCGCGGAACAGGTCCTTAATGAAAAACTGTTTTTT
NA	NA	TRBV15	TRBJ2-2	14	CATSREGGTGELFF	TGTGCCACCAGCAGAGAGGGAGGCACCGGGGAGCTGTTTTTT
once	TRBD1	TRBV2	TRBJ2-7	14	CASSYGTGVGEQYF	TGTGCCAGCAGCTATGGGACAGGGGTAGGCGAGCAGTACTTC
NA	TRBD1	TRBV5-1	TRBJ1-5	15	CASSSGTVGNQPQHF	TGCGCCAGCAGCTCGGGGACAGTCGGCAATCAGCCCCAGCATTTT
NA	TRBD1	TRBV5-1	TRBJ2-7	13	CASSAGTVYEQYF	TGCGCCAGCAGCGCCGGGACAGTCTACGAGCAGTACTTC
NA	NA	TRBV7-2	TRBJ2-7	13	CASSPHTFYEQYF	TGTGCCAGCAGCCCCCATACCTTCTACGAGCAGTACTTC
NA	TRBD2	TRBV4-1	TRBJ2-3	17	CASSPVAGRLSTDTQYF	TGCGCCAGCAGCCCGGTAGCGGGACGACTTAGCACAGATACGCAGTATTTT
once	TRBD1	TRBV30	TRBJ1-3	16	CAWEPGTAASGNTIYF	TGTGCCTGGGAACCCGGGACAGCGGCCTCTGGAAACACCATATATTTT
NA	TRBD1	TRBV19	TRBJ2-1	16	CASSIAKTGGYNEQFF	TGTGCCAGTAGTATAGCAAAGACAGGGGGCTACAATGAGCAGTTCTTC
NA	NA	TRBV15	TRBJ1-6	16	CATSGRQRIPNSPLHF	TGTGCCACCAGCGGAAGACAGCGGATTCCCAATTCACCCCTCCACTTT
NA	NA	TRBV7-2	TRBJ2-5	15	CASSLAHRTVKTQYF	TGTGCCAGCAGCTTAGCGCACCGGACAGTAAAGACCCAGTACTTC
NA	TRBD1	TRBV19	TRBJ2-7	15	CASSTRNRGFYEQYF	TGTGCCAGTAGTACGAGGAACAGGGGGTTCTACGAGCAGTACTTC
NA	NA	TRBV7-3	TRBJ1-2	14	CASSPDSANYGYTF	TGTGCCAGCAGCCCCGACTCAGCTAACTATGGCTACACCTTC